This T cell receptor (beta chain) was identified in a study of blood T cell repertoires in COVID-19. Study background: Sample material is recorded as cDNA or gDNA derived from T cells, B-cell-depleted T cells, or PBMCs.

The CDR3 extends over 16 amino acids. V shed 1 base, J shed 5 bases, and the junction held 8 bases outside the gene matches. Per the germline V gene, CDR1 is SEHNR and CDR2 is FQNEAQ (reference sequence). The authors' processing: Estimation of nucleated cell counts was performed using reference gene primer amplification. Profiling relied on immunoSEQ multiplex PCR, and the TCRdb table lists in-frame clones only, not all of them. V and J calls and clone size are as listed in that table; D and trimming were resolved from the DNA. The sample yields over 50,000 clones, 86% seen once. The sample was peripheral blood. The TCR sequence derives from a man aged 65 to 79 with active COVID-19. The V gene is TRBV7-9, the J gene TRBJ2-5; 9 nucleotides agree with TRBD2. The CDR3 bases are TGTGCCAGCAGCTTAGGCGGGCTAGCGGGGATCGAGACCCAGTACTTC. It encodes CASSLGGLAGIETQYF.